A single sample is the source of the 15 T cell receptor beta chains below, sequenced in a study of cytomegalovirus exposure and HLA in healthy donors (dated 2017 in TCRdb). The library was obtained by the immunoSEQ multiplex PCR assay. The table comes from immuneACCESS by way of TCRdb, which keeps in-frame sequences with V and J called. Part of the clones is missing from these tables; in studies checked, under half for an unresolved V gene and the rest for unknown reasons. Recorded for this sample are 150,000 to 200,000 clones; around 86% of them occurred a single time. The ten largest make up more than 1.2% of the sample. The sequencing input was PBMCs. These receptor sequences come from a woman aged 18-29 years in good health and CMV-seronegative.

J is TRBJ1-1 and V is TRBV30; the D is unclear. The CDR3 loop spans 14 amino acids. Germline CDR1 and CDR2: GTSNPN and SVGIG (reference sequence). With 0 bases removed from V and 5 bases from J, the gap between germline ends came to 13 bases. CDR3 amino acids: CAWSVLRRRTEAFF. DNA for the CDR3: TGTGCCTGGAGTGTACTTCGGAGACGGACTGAAGCTTTCTTT.

CDR3 region: CACEAGGNQPQHF. CDR3 sequence (DNA): TGTGCCTGCGAGGCAGGGGGAAATCAGCCCCAGCATTTT. The chain has TRBV19 and TRBJ1-5; 7 positions match TRBD1. Germline loops: CDR1 LNHDA, CDR2 SQIVND (reference sequence). The V and J ends lost 11 bases and 4 bases, in that order; junction bases with no gene match: 8. This CDR3 is built from 13 residues.

This rearrangement joins TRBV4-1 to TRBJ2-7, with TRBD2 matching over 11 bases. This CDR3 has 19 residues. Per the germline V gene, CDR1 is MGHRA and CDR2 is YSYEKL. V lost 4 bases to trimming and J lost 0 bases; unmatched junction nucleotides: 14. In DNA, the CDR3 is TGCGCCAGCAGCCTGACCGGGACTAGCGGAGCTACGAGCTCCTACGAGCAGTACTTC. Its translation is CASSLTGTSGATSSYEQYF.

The chain carries TRBV5-6 and TRBJ2-3, with TRBD2 identical over 13 bases. Germline CDR1 is SGHDT and CDR2 is YYEEEE. Losses at the gene ends were 0 bases for V and 4 bases for J; bases not matched to a gene: 2. This CDR3 has 16 residues. CDR3: CASSLVTSGGADTQYF. DNA for the CDR3: TGTGCCAGCAGCTTGGTCACTAGCGGGGGGGCAGATACGCAGTATTTT.

The chain carries TRBV18 and TRBJ2-7; possibly TRBD1 for D (6 bases). Germline V gives CDR1 KGHSH, CDR2 LQKENI. Trimming stripped 4 bases from V and 4 bases from J, with 11 bases between. The CDR3 is made up of 13 amino acids. This chain's CDR3 is CASSRTVRYEQYF. In nucleotides, the CDR3 is TGTGCCAGCTCACGGACAGTTAGGTACGAGCAGTACTTC.

The chain employs TRBV15 and TRBJ2-1, with D possibly matching TRBD2 (6 bases). Germline loops: CDR1 LNHNV, CDR2 YYDKDF (reference sequence). V was clipped by 3 bases and J by 5 bases, with 23 bases between them. The length of the CDR3 is 18 residues. The CDR3 nucleotides are TGTGCCACCAGCAGGGGTCGACTAGACGTAAGATTTGACAATGAGCAGTTCTTC. This sequence encodes CATSRGRLDVRFDNEQFF.

The chain employs TRBV14 and TRBJ2-7; D remains unclear. Germline V lookup: CDR1 SGHDN, CDR2 FVKESK. The CDR3 sequence is 12 residues long. Trimming shortened V by 5 bases and J by 12 bases, and 17 bases separated the two germline ends. CDR3: CASSRTYSRLYF. The CDR3 DNA is TGTGCCAGCAGCAGAACCTACTCCCGACTGTACTTC.

This clone was counted once. The V and J genes are TRBV5-1 and TRBJ2-1, with TRBD2 identical over 7 bases. The CDR3 runs to 16 residues. Germline CDR1 is SGHRS and CDR2 is YFSETQ. V lost 0 bases and J lost 9; bases outside the gene matches: 12. CDR3 sequence reads: CASSLGGGSPDGEQFF. The CDR3, as DNA: TGCGCCAGCAGCTTGGGCGGCGGGAGTCCCGACGGTGAGCAGTTCTTC. Filled out from reference TRBV5-1 and TRBJ2-1, the complete variable domain reads KAGVTQTPRYLIKTRGQQVTLSCSPISGHRSVSWYQQTPGQGLQFLFEYFSETQRNKGNFPGRFSGRQFSNSRSEMNVSTLELGDSALYLCASSLGGGSPDGEQFFGPGTRLTVL.

The table lists this clone with a few counts. J is TRBJ1-1 and V is TRBV5-5; 9 bases align to TRBD1. CDR3 size: 15 residues. Per germline, CDR1 SGHKS and CDR2 YYEKEE (reference sequence). The trim removed 0 bases at V and 5 bases at J, leaving 5 bases unmatched. The CDR3 region has the DNA TGTGCCAGCAGCTTGGACTACAGGGGGCGGACTGAAGCTTTCTTT. Amino acids: CASSLDYRGRTEAFF.

The chain combines TRBV19 with TRBJ2-3, with no clear D. Trimming took 2 bases from V and 0 from J, leaving 9 bases between them. Germline CDR1 and CDR2: LNHDA and SQIVND (reference sequence). The CDR3 sequence is 15 residues long. The CDR3 sequence: CASSIRSRSTDTQYF. In nucleotides, the CDR3 is TGTGCCAGTAGTATAAGATCGAGAAGCACAGATACGCAGTATTTT.

The chain links TRBV19 to TRBJ1-5, with 7 bases identical to TRBD1. Unmatched junction bases numbered 18, after V lost 4 bases and J lost 9 bases. The CDR3 totals 17 residues. Germline V gene lookup returns CDR1 LNHDA and CDR2 SQIVND (reference sequence). This chain's CDR3 is CASSTPKLRQGVAPQHF. The CDR3 nucleotides are TGTGCCAGTAGTACCCCTAAACTTAGACAGGGCGTAGCGCCCCAGCATTTT.

DNA of the CDR3: TGTGCCAGCAGCTTAGGTCCTGAGTATGGCTACACCTTC. As protein: CASSLGPEYGYTF. V gene TRBV7-8 combines with J gene TRBJ1-2, with unresolved D. CDR3 size: 13 residues. Germline V CDR1 and CDR2: SGHVS, FQNEAQ. V was shortened by 1 base and J by 5 bases, with 8 bases between the two germline ends.

The J gene is TRBJ2-7, the V gene TRBV19, with 11 bases identical to TRBD2. The CDR3 contains 15 residues. CDR1 is LNHDA, CDR2 SQIVND, per germline (reference sequence). The junction had 3 bases not matched to a gene; V was cut back by 1 base and J by 4 bases. Here the CDR3 DNA reads TGTGCCAGTAGTATAGGTGGGACTAGCGGATACGAGCAGTACTTC. Translating gives CASSIGGTSGYEQYF.

The chain combines TRBV7-8 with TRBJ2-2, with 7 bases fitting TRBD1. Germline CDR1 SGHVS, CDR2 FQNEAQ. The CDR3 length is 15 residues. The junction had 6 bases not matched to a gene; V was cut back by 5 bases and J by 3 bases. The CDR3 region has the DNA TGTGCCAGCAGCCCCCGGGACAGATACACCGGGGAGCTGTTTTTT. It specifies CASSPRDRYTGELFF.

The rearrangement uses TRBV5-4 and TRBJ2-4; 7 bases map to TRBD1. In germline, CDR1 is SGHNT, CDR2 YYREEE (reference sequence). CDR3 length: 15 amino acids. The trim removed 3 bases at V and 4 bases at J, leaving 7 bases unmatched. In DNA form, the CDR3 reads TGTGCCAGCAGCTCCCGCGGACAGGAGAAAAACATTCAGTACTTC. Its translation: CASSSRGQEKNIQYF.